This T cell receptor beta chain was obtained from a study of T-cell reconstitution after alpha-beta-depleted transplantation in children. The CDR3 is made up of 15 amino acids. V was pared by 4 bases and J by 5 bases, with 11 bases of the junction left unmatched. Germline V CDR1 and CDR2: ENHRY, SYGVKD. Using unique molecular identifiers, the investigators prepared the TCRbeta library. Each CDR3 protein is one row after TCRdb ran MiXCR on the PCR reads. The sample consists of some 490,000 distinct CDR3 sequences, 9.5% to 15% of them appearing once. The specimen comprised PBMCs from the stem cell graft donor, sampled from the stem cell graft. The gene calls are TRBV10-3 and TRBJ2-7; 7 bases map to TRBD2. The receptor comes from a human donor who donated a stem cell graft to a child with combined immunodeficiency. The CDR3 here is CAISGVLAYQNEQYF. As DNA, the CDR3 is TGTGCCATCAGTGGTGTACTAGCGTACCAAAACGAGCAGTACTTC.